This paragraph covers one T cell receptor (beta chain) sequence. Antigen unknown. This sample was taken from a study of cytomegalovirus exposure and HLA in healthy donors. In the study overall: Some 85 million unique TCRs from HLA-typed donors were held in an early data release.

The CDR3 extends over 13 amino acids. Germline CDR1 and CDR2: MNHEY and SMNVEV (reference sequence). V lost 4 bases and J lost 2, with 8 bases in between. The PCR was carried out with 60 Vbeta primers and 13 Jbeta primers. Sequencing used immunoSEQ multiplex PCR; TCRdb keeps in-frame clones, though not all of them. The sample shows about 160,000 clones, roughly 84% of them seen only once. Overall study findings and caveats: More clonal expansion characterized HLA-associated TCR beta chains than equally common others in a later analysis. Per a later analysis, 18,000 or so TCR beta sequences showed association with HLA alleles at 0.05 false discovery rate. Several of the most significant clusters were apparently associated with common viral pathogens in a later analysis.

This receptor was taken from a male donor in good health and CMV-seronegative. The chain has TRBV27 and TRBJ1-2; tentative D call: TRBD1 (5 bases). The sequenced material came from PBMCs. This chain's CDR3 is CASSSTVNYGYTF. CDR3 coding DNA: TGTGCCAGCAGTTCGACAGTAAACTATGGCTACACCTTC.